This T cell receptor beta chain was recovered during a study of identifying expanded T cells in peripheral blood. General study findings and limits: Variance in clone template counts between roughly 2-week samples significantly increased with total template count across all healthy donors.

In the case of this clone: No antigen is known for it.

Repertoires were generated with immunoSEQ multiplex PCR, while TCRdb's copy carries only in-frame clones and drops some. The sample records more than 85,000 clones, about 87% being singletons. No infections or other immune events were documented during collection. This CDR3 has 17 residues. Germline V lookup: CDR1 SGHRS, CDR2 YFSETQ. V was shortened by 0 bases and J by 2 bases, with 14 bases between the two germline ends. Sequenced: blood. The receptor's source is a person aged 18 to 75 in good health. V is TRBV5-1 and J is TRBJ1-4; D remains ambiguous. CDR3 in DNA: TGCGCCAGCAGCTTGGGGGTGGCAGTCTTTACTAATGAAAAACTGTTTTTT. Translation: CASSLGVAVFTNEKLFF. The complete variable domain, with remaining parts taken from reference TRBV5-1 and TRBJ1-4, reads KAGVTQTPRYLIKTRGQQVTLSCSPISGHRSVSWYQQTPGQGLQFLFEYFSETQRNKGNFPGRFSGRQFSNSRSEMNVSTLELGDSALYLCASSLGVAVFTNEKLFFGSGTQLSVL.